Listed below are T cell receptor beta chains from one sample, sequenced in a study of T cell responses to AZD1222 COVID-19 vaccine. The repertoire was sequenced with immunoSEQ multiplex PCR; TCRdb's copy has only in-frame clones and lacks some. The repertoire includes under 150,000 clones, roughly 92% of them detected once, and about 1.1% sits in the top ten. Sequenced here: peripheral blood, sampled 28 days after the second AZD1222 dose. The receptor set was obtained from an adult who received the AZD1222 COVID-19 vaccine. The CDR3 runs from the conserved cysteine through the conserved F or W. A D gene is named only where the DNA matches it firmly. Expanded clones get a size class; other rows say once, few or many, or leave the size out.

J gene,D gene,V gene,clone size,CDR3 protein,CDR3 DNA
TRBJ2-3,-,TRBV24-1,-,CATPTPGARVADTQYF,TGTGCCACCCCTACCCCCGGGGCTAGGGTGGCAGATACGCAGTATTTT
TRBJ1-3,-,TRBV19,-,CASSSGAYSGNTIYF,TGTGCCAGTAGTTCGGGGGCCTACTCTGGAAACACCATATATTTT
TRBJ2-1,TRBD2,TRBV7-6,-,CASSTGTSGVSSYNEQFF,TGTGCCAGCAGCACCGGGACTAGCGGGGTTAGCTCCTACAATGAGCAGTTCTTC
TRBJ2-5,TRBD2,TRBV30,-,CAWSAPGVSGRARWETQYF,TGTGCCTGGAGTGCCCCGGGGGTTAGCGGGAGGGCCCGATGGGAGACCCAGTACTTC
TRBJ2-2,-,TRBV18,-,CASSPLTDTGELFF,TGTGCCAGCTCACCATTGACGGACACCGGGGAGCTGTTTTTT
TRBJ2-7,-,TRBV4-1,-,CASSQDLGRRLDEQYF,TGCGCCAGCAGCCAAGATCTCGGACGGCGGCTCGACGAGCAGTACTTC
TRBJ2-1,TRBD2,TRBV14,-,CASSQDLGAGGSYNEQFF,TGTGCCAGCAGCCAAGATCTTGGAGCGGGAGGCTCCTACAATGAGCAGTTCTTC
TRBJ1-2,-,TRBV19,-,CASSTGFGYTF,TGTGCCAGTAGCACGGGTTTTGGCTACACCTTC
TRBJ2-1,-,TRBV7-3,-,CASSLLAPSSYNEQFF,TGTGCCAGCAGCTTACTAGCGCCCAGCTCCTACAATGAGCAGTTCTTC
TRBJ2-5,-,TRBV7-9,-,CASSFDTSLGTQYF,TGTGCCAGCAGCTTTGATACTAGTTTGGGGACCCAGTACTTC
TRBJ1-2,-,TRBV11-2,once,CASARTDLWEGYTF,TGTGCCAGCGCCAGGACAGATCTATGGGAAGGCTACACCTTC
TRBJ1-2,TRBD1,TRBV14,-,CASSPTGIYGYTF,TGTGCCAGCAGCCCGACAGGGATCTATGGCTACACCTTC
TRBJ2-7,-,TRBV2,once,CARGAGKSYEQYF,TGTGCCAGGGGGGCGGGAAAGTCCTACGAGCAGTACTTC
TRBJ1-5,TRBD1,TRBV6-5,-,CASSTGTGGQPQHF,TGTGCCAGCAGTACCGGGACAGGGGGTCAGCCCCAGCATTTT
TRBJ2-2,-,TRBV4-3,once,CASSRKGFGGTGELFF,TGCGCCAGCAGCCGCAAGGGGTTTGGAGGGACCGGGGAGCTGTTTTTT
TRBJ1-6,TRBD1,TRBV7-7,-,CASSPGQGNSPLHF,TGTGCCAGCAGCCCGGGACAGGGGAATTCACCCCTCCACTTT